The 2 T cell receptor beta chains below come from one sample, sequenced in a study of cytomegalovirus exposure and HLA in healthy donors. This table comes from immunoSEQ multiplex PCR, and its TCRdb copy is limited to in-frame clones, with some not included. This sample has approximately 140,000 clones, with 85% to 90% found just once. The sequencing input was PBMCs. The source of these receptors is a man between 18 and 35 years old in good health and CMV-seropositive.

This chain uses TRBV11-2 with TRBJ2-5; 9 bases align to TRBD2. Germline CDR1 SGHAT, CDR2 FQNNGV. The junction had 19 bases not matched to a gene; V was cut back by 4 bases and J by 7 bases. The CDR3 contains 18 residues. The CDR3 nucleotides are TGTGCCAGCAGCTCGCGAGGTACCGGGACTAGCCTGATAGGGACCCAGTACTTC. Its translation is CASSSRGTGTSLIGTQYF.

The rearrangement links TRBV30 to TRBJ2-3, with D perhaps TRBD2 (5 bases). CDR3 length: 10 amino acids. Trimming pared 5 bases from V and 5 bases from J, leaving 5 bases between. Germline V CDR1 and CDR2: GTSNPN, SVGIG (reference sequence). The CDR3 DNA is TGTGCCTGGGCGGGAGATACGCAGTATTTT. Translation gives CAWAGDTQYF.